This paragraph covers one T cell receptor (beta chain) sequence. Antigen specificity is unknown. These data originate in a study of OX40 agonist ivuxolimab in advanced cancers. Study information: Ivuxolimab was delivered to patients intravenously every 2 weeks at doses spanning 0.01 to 10 mg/kg.

Profiling relied on immunoSEQ multiplex PCR, and the TCRdb table lists in-frame clones only, not all of them. The sample holds 50,000 to 75,000 clones, about 90% seen once. General observations from the study: On average, CD8+ T cells had more expanded clones than CD4+. Clones of CD4+ and CD8+ blood T cells grew by week 6 at doses of 0.1 to 3.0 mg/kg. Patients with a partial response at 0.1-3.0 mg/kg had among the lowest clonal expansion.

Trimming cost V 3 bases and J 1 base, with 13 bases left between them. Germline CDR1 SNHLY, CDR2 FYNNEI. This CDR3 region has 17 residues. V is TRBV2 and J is TRBJ2-6; a weak D match, TRBD2 (5 bases). This material consisted of CD4+ or CD8+ T cells sorted from blood, taken in a trial of the OX40 agonist ivuxolimab. This receptor was obtained from an adult with an advanced solid tumor such as melanoma, head and neck, liver or kidney cancer. In DNA form, the CDR3 reads TGTGCCAGCAGTGATGGAGGACGTGGGTCTGGGGCCAACGTCCTGACTTTC. It codes for CASSDGGRGSGANVLTF.